Each of the 28 T cell receptor beta chains below was sequenced from the same sample in a study of cytomegalovirus exposure and HLA in healthy donors. PCR primers comprised 60 Vbeta and 13 Jbeta primers. Method: immunoSEQ multiplex PCR; TCRdb's copy keeps in-frame clones and lacks some. Of about 200,000 clones in the sample, about four fifths were seen once. The sample consisted of PBMCs. The receptors were gathered from a girl between 5 and 17 years old in good health and CMV-seropositive.

The CDR3 DNA is TGTGCCAGCAGTCAAGGCCCCGATGGAGGGCGGCGCGAGCAGTACTTC. It yields the protein CASSQGPDGGRREQYF. The rearrangement links TRBV27 to TRBJ2-7, with D tentatively TRBD2 (6 bases). The CDR3 contains 16 residues. CDR1 and CDR2 (germline): MNHEY, SMNVEV (reference sequence). The ends were cut back, 5 bases at V and 6 bases at J, with 23 bases in the middle.

This rearrangement joins TRBV9 to TRBJ2-2, with D possibly TRBD1 on 6 matching bases. Germline CDR1 is SGDLS and CDR2 is YYNGEE. Trimming cost V 4 bases and J 6 bases, with 13 bases left between them. CDR3 length: 14 residues. For the CDR3, the DNA is TGTGCCAGCAGCCTTAGAACAGGGTCCGGGGAGCTGTTTTTT. It translates to CASSLRTGSGELFF.

The CDR3: CASSLESYEQYF. The CDR3, as DNA: TGCGCCAGCAGCTTGGAGAGCTACGAGCAGTACTTC. The rearrangement uses TRBV5-1 and TRBJ2-7; no firm D call. Per germline, CDR1 SGHRS and CDR2 YFSETQ. The length of the CDR3 is 12 residues. The V end was cut by 0 bases, the J end by 3 bases, with 4 bases between. The full variable domain, in which reference TRBV5-1 and TRBJ2-7 provide the parts outside the CDR3, is KAGVTQTPRYLIKTRGQQVTLSCSPISGHRSVSWYQQTPGQGLQFLFEYFSETQRNKGNFPGRFSGRQFSNSRSEMNVSTLELGDSALYLCASSLESYEQYFGPGTRLTVT.

This chain joins TRBV7-9 and TRBJ2-7; D is uncertain. Germline V gene data show CDR1 as SEHNR and CDR2 as FQNEAQ (reference sequence). V was shortened by 3 bases and J by 2 bases, with 8 bases between the two germline ends. CDR3 size: 13 residues. Here the CDR3 reads CASSFGDTYEQYF. The CDR3 DNA is TGTGCCAGCAGCTTCGGTGACACCTACGAGCAGTACTTC.

The chain couples TRBV9 to TRBJ2-1; 11 bases are a match to TRBD1. Germline assignment: CDR1 SGDLS and CDR2 YYNGEE. With V trimmed by 4 bases and J by 6 bases, 12 bases remained unmatched. This CDR3 region has 17 residues. In DNA, the CDR3 is TGTGCCAGCAGCCCTGGACAGGGGGCGGTCACACTCAATGAGCAGTTCTTC. As protein: CASSPGQGAVTLNEQFF.

The V call is TRBV11-2, the J call TRBJ2-1; D is perhaps TRBD1 (6 bases). Trimming pared 0 bases from V and 5 bases from J, leaving 11 bases between. The CDR3 totals 15 residues. From germline, CDR1 is SGHAT and CDR2 FQNNGV. The CDR3: CASSLDWDKHNEQFF. The CDR3 DNA follows: TGTGCCAGCAGCTTAGATTGGGACAAGCACAATGAGCAGTTCTTC. The full variable domain, in which reference TRBV11-2 and TRBJ2-1 provide the parts outside the CDR3, is EAGVAQSPRYKIIEKRQSVAFWCNPISGHATLYWYQQILGQGPKLLIQFQNNGVVDDSQLPKDRFSAERLKGVDSTLKIQPAKLEDSAVYLCASSLDWDKHNEQFFGPGTRLTVL.

This chain links TRBV6-5 with TRBJ1-2; TRBD1 matches 8 bases. CDR1 and CDR2 from the germline V gene are MNHEY and SVGAGI. J was trimmed by 8 bases and V by 7 bases; bases with no gene match: 9. The CDR3 loop spans 13 amino acids. The DNA of the CDR3 is TGTGCCAGCATCCCAACAGGGGGAAGAGGCTACACCTTC. Its protein is CASIPTGGRGYTF.

This chain connects TRBV6-5 to TRBJ1-1; tentatively, D is TRBD1 (6 bases). The CDR3 sequence is 13 residues long. Per germline, CDR1 MNHEY and CDR2 SVGAGI. The V end lost 6 bases, the J end lost 4 bases, and 12 bases lay between the germline ends. Written as DNA, the CDR3 is TGTGCCAGCAGAAACAGGGAGAGCACTGAAGCTTTCTTT. Its protein product is CASRNRESTEAFF.

This chain links TRBV30 with TRBJ1-6; D unclear. The germline V gene has CDR1 GTSNPN and CDR2 SVGIG (reference sequence). CDR3 length equals 11 residues. The V end lost 4 bases, the J end lost 5 bases, and 3 bases lay between the germline ends. CDR3 region: CAWTDNSPLHF. CDR3 sequence (DNA): TGTGCCTGGACGGATAATTCACCCCTCCACTTT. Using reference TRBV30 and TRBJ1-6 for the parts outside the CDR3, the full variable domain is SQTIHQWPATLVQPVGSPLSLECTVEGTSNPNLYWYRQAAGRGLQLLFYSVGIGQISSEVPQNLSASRPQDRQFILSSKKLLLSDSGFYLCAWTDNSPLHFGNGTRLTVT.

The CDR3 spells CASSIDPTGQFF. DNA for the CDR3: TGTGCCAGTAGTATAGATCCTACAGGGCAGTTCTTC. The chain couples TRBV19 to TRBJ2-1; a possible D gene is TRBD1 (5 bases). The CDR3 is 12 residues long. Deletions cut 0 bases from V and 12 bases from J, with 9 bases between. CDR1 LNHDA and CDR2 SQIVND come from the germline V gene (reference sequence).

This chain joins TRBV7-9 and TRBJ2-1, with 8 bases aligning to TRBD2. The CDR3 extends over 16 amino acids. V was pared by 3 bases and J by 4 bases, with 8 bases of the junction left unmatched. Germline loops: CDR1 SEHNR, CDR2 FQNEAQ (reference sequence). The CDR3: CASSLGSSGAYNEQFF. CDR3 nucleotides: TGTGCCAGCAGCTTGGGGAGTAGCGGGGCATACAATGAGCAGTTCTTC.

The chain couples TRBV5-1 to TRBJ2-4; 9 bases line up with TRBD2. V lost 5 bases and J lost 8; bases outside the gene matches: 2. Germline CDR1 SGHRS, CDR2 YFSETQ. The CDR3 consists of 12 residues. The DNA of the CDR3 is TGCGCCAGCAGGGCGGGGGGGGACATTCAGTACTTC. This gives the protein CASRAGGDIQYF.

V usage is TRBV7-9 and J usage is TRBJ1-1; D is unresolved. The germline V and J ends were trimmed by 4 bases and 3 bases, with 12 bases remaining between them. This CDR3 contains 14 residues. The V gene's germline CDR1 is SEHNR and CDR2 FQNEAQ (reference sequence). This chain's CDR3 is CASSSWEWDTEAFF. Written as DNA, the CDR3 is TGTGCCAGCAGCTCATGGGAGTGGGACACTGAAGCTTTCTTT.

This chain joins TRBV11-3 and TRBJ2-1; TRBD1 matches 8 bases. J was trimmed by 8 bases and V by 5 bases; bases with no gene match: 8. The CDR3 extends over 14 amino acids. The germline V gene has CDR1 SGHNT and CDR2 YENEEA. CDR3 sequence reads: CASSRQGAGDEQFF. The DNA of the CDR3 is TGTGCCAGCAGCCGTCAGGGGGCTGGAGATGAGCAGTTCTTC.

The chain combines TRBV2 with TRBJ2-3, with 9 nucleotides matching TRBD2. CDR1 is SNHLY, CDR2 FYNNEI, per germline. The CDR3 runs to 16 residues. J gave up 2 bases and V 6 bases, and 9 bases lay outside the gene matches. CDR3 in DNA: TGTGCCAGCAGGGTGGGTAGCGGGGGACTCACAGATACGCAGTATTTT. It specifies CASRVGSGGLTDTQYF.

The rearrangement links TRBV6-5 to TRBJ1-2; D is perhaps TRBD1 (5 bases). Germline V lookup: CDR1 MNHEY, CDR2 SVGAGI. The CDR3 contains 12 residues. V was shortened by 6 bases and J by 5 bases, with 10 bases between the two germline ends. In DNA form, the CDR3 reads TGTGCCAGCAGGGGGGGGAGGTATGGCTACACCTTC. Residues: CASRGGRYGYTF.

V and J are TRBV4-3 and TRBJ2-7; 7 positions match TRBD1. The germline CDR1 and CDR2 sequences are LGHNA and YSLEER. The length of the CDR3 is 14 residues. Unmatched junction bases numbered 7, after V lost 3 bases and J lost 5 bases. The CDR3 loop reads CASSHDRVGDEQYF. The CDR3 DNA reads as TGCGCCAGCAGCCATGACAGGGTGGGTGACGAGCAGTACTTC.

The gene calls are TRBV7-6 and TRBJ1-2; D possibly corresponds to TRBD1 (6 bases). Germline CDR1 and CDR2: SGHVS and FNYEAQ. The CDR3 has 13 amino acids. V gave up 3 bases and J gave up 7 bases, with 12 bases separating them. The CDR3 sequence: CASSFYRAFGYTF. The CDR3, as DNA: TGTGCCAGCAGCTTCTACAGGGCTTTTGGCTACACCTTC. Based on the CDR3 plus reference TRBV7-6 and TRBJ1-2, the full variable domain is GAGVSQSPRYKVTKRGQDVALRCDPISGHVSLYWYRQALGQGPEFLTYFNYEAQQDKSGLPNDRFSAERPEGSISTLTIQRTEQRDSAMYRCASSFYRAFGYTFGSGTRLTVV.

This chain uses TRBV19 with TRBJ2-4; TRBD2 is a possible D gene (6 bases). The germline V gene has CDR1 LNHDA and CDR2 SQIVND (reference sequence). The CDR3 has 15 residues. V lost 3 bases to trimming and J lost 1 base, with 10 bases between them. The CDR3, as DNA: TGTGCCAGTAGTATCGGGGGAAAGGCCAAAAACATTCAGTACTTC. Translation: CASSIGGKAKNIQYF.

The rearrangement uses TRBV10-3 and TRBJ2-7, with 7 positions matching TRBD1. Germline values: CDR1 ENHRY, CDR2 SYGVKD. The CDR3 contains 14 residues. J was trimmed by 5 bases and V by 3 bases; bases with no gene match: 7. The CDR3 region has the DNA TGTGCCATCAGTGACGACAGGGAATCGCACGAGCAGTACTTC. Its protein is CAISDDRESHEQYF.

The J gene is TRBJ2-5, the V gene TRBV29-1; maybe TRBD1 (6 bases). V was trimmed by 2 bases and J by 9 bases, leaving 7 bases between them. Germline V gene sequence: CDR1 SQVTM, CDR2 ANQGSEA. The CDR3 consists of 10 residues. For the CDR3, the DNA is TGCAGCGTTGAACAGGGGCCCCAGTACTTC. Amino acids: CSVEQGPQYF.

The gene calls are TRBV30 and TRBJ1-2; the match to TRBD1 covers 9 bases. With V trimmed by 5 bases and J by 2 bases, 15 bases remained unmatched. This CDR3 contains 17 residues. Germline CDR1 reads GTSNPN; CDR2 reads SVGIG (reference sequence). The CDR3, as DNA: TGTGCCTGGGGAGTCTCCCACACCGGGACAGGGAACTATGGCTACACCTTC. Translating it yields CAWGVSHTGTGNYGYTF.

The chain joins TRBV4-1 to TRBJ2-7, with D hard to call. This CDR3 has 14 residues. Trimming removed 1 base at V and 2 bases at J, with 9 bases between. Germline V gene sequence: CDR1 MGHRA, CDR2 YSYEKL. The CDR3 region has the DNA TGCGCCAGCAGCCAAGTAGCCAGAACCTACGAGCAGTACTTC. Its protein is CASSQVARTYEQYF.

This chain joins TRBV10-1 and TRBJ1-1; a possible D gene is TRBD1 (5 bases). V was trimmed by 3 bases and J by 4 bases, leaving 9 bases between them. Per germline, CDR1 WNHNN and CDR2 SYGVQD (reference sequence). The CDR3 runs to 13 residues. CDR3 nucleotides: TGCGCCAGCAGTGATAGGGGATTCACTGAAGCTTTCTTT. This gives the protein CASSDRGFTEAFF.

This clone appeared once. V usage is TRBV19 and J usage is TRBJ1-2, with TRBD1 identical over 8 bases. CDR1 LNHDA and CDR2 SQIVND come from the germline V gene (reference sequence). The ends lost 4 bases at V and 4 bases at J; junction bases unmatched: 11. The CDR3 is 16 amino acids. The DNA of the CDR3 is TGTGCCAGTAGTAACCTCGGACAGGGACCGGTCTATGGCTACACCTTC. Its translation is CASSNLGQGPVYGYTF. Variable domain in full (rest from reference TRBV19 and TRBJ1-2): DGGITQSPKYLFRKEGQNVTLSCEQNLNHDAMYWYRQDPGQGLRLIYYSQIVNDFQKGDIAEGYSVSREKKESFPLTVTSAQKNPTAFYLCASSNLGQGPVYGYTFGSGTRLTVV.

The CDR3 loop reads CASSWESGIGEQYF. In DNA form, the CDR3 reads TGTGCCAGCAGTTGGGAATCAGGGATAGGCGAGCAGTACTTC. The chain couples TRBV6-1 to TRBJ2-7; D possibly corresponds to TRBD1 (5 bases). V shed 5 bases and J shed 6 bases, with 17 bases lying between them. CDR3 length: 14 residues. Germline CDR1 reads MNHNS; CDR2 reads SASEGT.

The chain recombines TRBV12-5 with TRBJ1-4; D not resolved. CDR1 LGHNT and CDR2 FRNRAP come from the germline V gene. CDR3 size: 14 residues. The V end lost 1 base, the J end lost 8 bases, and 11 bases lay between the germline ends. The CDR3 protein is CASGLGGPREKLFF. CDR3 DNA: TGTGCTAGTGGTTTGGGAGGGCCCCGGGAAAAACTGTTTTTT.

The chain links TRBV27 to TRBJ2-7; TRBD1 agrees at 7 bases. CDR1 and CDR2 from the germline V gene are MNHEY and SMNVEV (reference sequence). The CDR3 length is 15 residues. Trimming at V came to 3 bases and at J to 5 bases, leaving 10 bases not matched to a gene. DNA for the CDR3: TGTGCCAGCAGTTTGGAGTCAGGGGGTCGGGACGAGCAGTACTTC. This translates into CASSLESGGRDEQYF.